One sample yielded the 12 T cell receptor beta chains listed below, sequenced in a study of cytomegalovirus exposure and HLA in healthy donors. Primers: 60 Vbeta forward and 13 Jbeta reverse. Method: immunoSEQ multiplex PCR; TCRdb's copy keeps in-frame clones and lacks some. This table has about 100,000 clones, 79% appearing once. The material sequenced was PBMCs. These receptors all stem from a woman aged 40 to 55 in good health and CMV-seronegative.

This clone was recorded a few times. Other DNA sequences within the sample encode an identical CDR3. The chain links TRBV7-8 to TRBJ1-4; no clear D gene. V was pared by 5 bases and J by 6 bases, with 16 bases between. This CDR3 is 15 amino acids long. Germline V lookup: CDR1 SGHVS, CDR2 FQNEAQ. The CDR3 nucleotides are TGTGCCAGCAGCGCCGAGAGAGGGTTGGATGAAAAACTGTTTTTT. Translation: CASSAERGLDEKLFF.

The CDR3 spells CASSSQYQPQHF. In DNA, the CDR3 is TGTGCCAGCAGTTCTCAGTATCAGCCCCAGCATTTT. V gene TRBV28 combines with J gene TRBJ1-5, with D uncertain. This CDR3 has 12 residues. Germline V CDR1 and CDR2: MDHEN, SYDVKM. Trimming removed 4 bases from V and 5 bases from J, with 6 bases in between.

A remark on this clone: Relative to the germline gene, one junction end is altered; a read error may explain this. The chain couples TRBV6-5 to TRBJ2-1; weak D call: TRBD1 (6 bases). The CDR3 runs 12 residues. Germline V gene data show CDR1 as MNHEY and CDR2 as SVGAGI. The CDR3 loop reads CASSTPGTKGVF. The CDR3 bases are TGTGCCAGCAGTACGCCCGGGACAAAAGGAGTCTTC.

The CDR3 DNA reads TGTGCCAGCAGCCCCAGCGGGCTAGCGGGGGGGCCCGGGGAGCTGTTTTTT. This translates into CASSPSGLAGGPGELFF. The chain carries TRBV7-2 and TRBJ2-2; 12 bases are a match to TRBD2. CDR3 length: 17 amino acids. CDR1 is SGHTA and CDR2 is FQGNSA in the germline V gene. Unmatched junction bases numbered 10, after V lost 5 bases and J lost 6 bases.

CDR3: CASSLPLGTSGKSTDTQYF. The CDR3 DNA is TGTGCCAGCAGTTTGCCCCTTGGGACTAGCGGCAAAAGCACAGATACGCAGTATTTT. The chain joins TRBV28 to TRBJ2-3; 11 bases line up with TRBD2. CDR1 MDHEN and CDR2 SYDVKM come from the germline V gene. J lost 0 bases, V lost 3 bases, and 11 bases had no gene match. The length of the CDR3 is 19 residues.

The chain has TRBV9 and TRBJ2-2; no definite D call. The V end was cut by 0 bases, the J end by 3 bases, with 6 bases between. Germline V CDR1 and CDR2: SGDLS, YYNGEE. CDR3 length: 14 amino acids. CDR3 nucleotide sequence: TGTGCCAGCAGCGTAGACAGATACACCGGGGAGCTGTTTTTT. This translates into CASSVDRYTGELFF.

CDR3 bases: TGTGCCGCATACAGGGCGGATGGCTACACCTTC. Protein sequence: CAAYRADGYTF. The genes are TRBV10-3 and TRBJ1-2, with D perhaps matching TRBD1 (6 bases). The CDR3 has 11 residues. Germline values: CDR1 ENHRY, CDR2 SYGVKD. Trimming left V 11 bases short and J 6 bases short, with 13 bases between.

CDR3 residues: CATSTTDTQYF. CDR3 coding DNA: TGTGCCACCTCCACTACGGATACGCAGTATTTT. The rearrangement joins TRBV6-6 to TRBJ2-3, with D hard to call. Between the trimmed V and J ends, which lost 10 bases and 6 bases, there was a span of 11 bases. Germline CDR1 is MNHNY and CDR2 is SVGAGI (reference sequence). The CDR3 consists of 11 residues.

This sequence joins TRBV5-4 and TRBJ2-1; D is perhaps TRBD2 (7 bases). The CDR3 totals 17 residues. V lost 0 bases and J 0 bases, leaving 13 bases between the germline ends. Germline lookup yields CDR1 SGHNT and CDR2 YYREEE (reference sequence). This chain's CDR3 is CASSLGEGVSSYNEQFF. The CDR3 coding sequence is TGTGCCAGCAGCTTGGGGGAGGGGGTTAGCTCCTACAATGAGCAGTTCTTC.

The rearrangement links TRBV30 to TRBJ2-7; TRBD2 aligns across 8 bases. The CDR3 runs 14 residues. With 6 bases clipped from V and 1 base from J, the junction kept 8 bases outside the gene matches. The germline gives CDR1 GTSNPN, CDR2 SVGIG (reference sequence). CDR3 coding DNA: TGTGCCTGCCACACTAGCGGCCTGTCCTACGAGCAGTACTTC. The encoded protein is CACHTSGLSYEQYF.

This clone was seen more than once but under ten times. The V and J genes are TRBV2 and TRBJ2-5; 8 bases agree with TRBD1. V lost 5 bases to trimming and J lost 4 bases; unmatched junction nucleotides: 6. From germline, CDR1 is SNHLY and CDR2 FYNNEI. The CDR3 loop spans 14 amino acids. In DNA form, the CDR3 reads TGTGCCAGCAGTTCCCTGACAGGGGTAGAGACCCAGTACTTC. Residues: CASSSLTGVETQYF. Full variable domain (rest looked up from reference TRBV2 and TRBJ2-5): EPEVTQTPSHQVTQMGQEVILRCVPISNHLYFYWYRQILGQKVEFLVSFYNNEISEKSEIFDDQFSVERPDGSNFTLKIRSTKLEDSAMYFCASSSLTGVETQYFGPGTRLLVL.

The chain carries TRBV7-7 and TRBJ1-2, with 9 nucleotides matching TRBD1. The V gene end was trimmed by 5 bases and the J gene end by 6 bases; junction bases not matched to a gene: 19. From germline, CDR1 is SSHAT and CDR2 FNYEAQ (reference sequence). This CDR3 has 18 amino acids. This CDR3 reads CASSLPAPNRGRSDGYTF. CDR3 sequence (DNA): TGTGCCAGCAGCCTCCCTGCCCCCAACAGGGGGCGCTCAGATGGCTACACCTTC.